Below, one T cell receptor beta chain is given with its context. The antigen this receptor binds is unknown. Qualities for individual bases were not recorded, and no much larger clone is one base off. TCRbeta CDR3 regions were amplified from genomic DNA by means of the immunoSEQ Assay, a bias-controlled multiplex PCR. Per the authors' processing: Nucleated cell counts per sample were estimated from amplification of reference gene primers within the assay. Sequence reads were collapsed and filtered to measure the absolute abundance of every unique TCRbeta CDR3 rearrangement. For each sample, productive Simpson clonality was calculated by taking the square root of Simpson's diversity index across productive rearrangements. Here the immuneACCESS table is served through TCRdb, limited to in-frame sequences with V and J called. Missing clones are a known gap in these copies; in checked studies unresolved V genes cover under half, and the rest lacks a known reason. That table is the source of V, J and clone size, and D and trimming were worked out from the DNA. The sample table contains 290,000 or so clones; only one count was recorded for approximately 90% of them. The ten most abundant clones make up around 2.2% of the sample.

The data derive from a study of blood T cell repertoires in COVID-19 (dated by TCRdb to 2020 to 2021). Context from the whole study: Samples from collaborators originated in the United States, Italy and Spain and spanned both the acute and convalescent phases of COVID-19. Sample metadata almost always included a de-identified subject ID, COVID-19 status, age in years and sex. Deeply sampled blood TCRbeta repertoires from subjects exposed to, actively infected with, or recovered from COVID-19 were included in the dataset. HLA class I and class II types, where available, came from metadata supplied by the sample provider rather than from assay-based typing. The material from the prospective study consisted of cDNA or gDNA derived from T cells, B-cell-depleted T cells, or PBMCs. The repertoires were released in a freely available public database meant as a resource for research on the immune response to SARS-CoV-2. The samples were drawn from two sources: the first 160 participants of the ongoing ImmuneRACE study, and fewer than 1,500 subjects contributed by 6 global collaborators. What the authors observed across the whole study: How much clinical and demographic metadata was included differed by source and by participant, and the metadata was provided uncurated.

In Seattle, one collaborating source enrolled patients while the infection was active and tracked those patients longitudinally over the course of disease. Whole blood was collected in K2EDTA tubes by collaborating institutions according to the institutions' own protocols. For TCRbeta analysis, collaborators shipped samples as frozen whole blood, isolated PBMCs, or DNA extracted from either of those sample types. The junction carries 15 bases between V and J, which are trimmed by 5 bases and 4 bases respectively. CDR1 and CDR2 were assigned from the germline V gene as SGHAT and FQNNGV. The CDR3 starts with the cysteine, ends with the phenylalanine, and has 15 residues. Of the read, only the CDR3 DNA is kept; its 45 bases are in frame from base 1.

The rearranged segments are TRBV11-2 and TRBJ1-3; the D segment could be TRBD1, given 5 matching bases. The sample comprised peripheral blood. This clonotype was sampled from a woman in her 30s with COVID-19, enrolled during active disease. The encoded CDR3 is CASSPGQGGGNTIYF. The nucleotide sequence reads TGTGCCAGCAGCCCGGGCCAGGGAGGAGGAAACACCATATATTTT.